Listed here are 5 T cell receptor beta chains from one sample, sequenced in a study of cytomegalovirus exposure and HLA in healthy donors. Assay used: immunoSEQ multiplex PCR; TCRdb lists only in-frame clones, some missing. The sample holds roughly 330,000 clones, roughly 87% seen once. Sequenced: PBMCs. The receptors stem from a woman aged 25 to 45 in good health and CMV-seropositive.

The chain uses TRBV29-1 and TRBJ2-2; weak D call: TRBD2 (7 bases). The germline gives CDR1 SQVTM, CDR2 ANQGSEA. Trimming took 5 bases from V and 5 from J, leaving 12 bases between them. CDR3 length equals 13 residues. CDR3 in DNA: TGCAGCGTTCTGGGGAGGGGGACCGGGGAGCTGTTTTTT. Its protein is CSVLGRGTGELFF.

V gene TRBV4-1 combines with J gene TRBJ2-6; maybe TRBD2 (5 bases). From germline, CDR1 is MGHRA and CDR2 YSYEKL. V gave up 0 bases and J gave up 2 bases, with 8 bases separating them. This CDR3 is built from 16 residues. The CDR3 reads CASSQETGTGANVLTF. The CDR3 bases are TGCGCCAGCAGCCAAGAGACCGGGACTGGGGCCAACGTCCTGACTTTC.

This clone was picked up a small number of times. CDR3 amino acids: CAISEDLWGGYTF. The CDR3 nucleotides are TGTGCCATCAGTGAGGATCTGTGGGGCGGCTACACCTTC. The chain combines TRBV10-3 with TRBJ1-2; perhaps TRBD1 as D (5 bases). This CDR3 has 13 residues. Trimming shortened V by 2 bases and J by 8 bases, and 12 bases separated the two germline ends. Germline CDR1 is ENHRY and CDR2 is SYGVKD.

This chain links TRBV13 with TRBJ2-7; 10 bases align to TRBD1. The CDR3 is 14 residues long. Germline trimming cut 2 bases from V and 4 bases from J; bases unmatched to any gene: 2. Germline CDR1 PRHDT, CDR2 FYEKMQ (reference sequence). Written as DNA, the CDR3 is TGTGCCAGCAGCTTAAGGACAGGGGGGTACGAGCAGTACTTC. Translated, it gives CASSLRTGGYEQYF.

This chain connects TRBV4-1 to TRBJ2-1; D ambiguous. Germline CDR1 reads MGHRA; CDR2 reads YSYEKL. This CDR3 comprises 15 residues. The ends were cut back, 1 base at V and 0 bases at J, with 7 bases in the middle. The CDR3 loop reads CASSQGQSSYNEQFF. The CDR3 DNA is TGCGCCAGCAGCCAAGGTCAGAGCTCCTACAATGAGCAGTTCTTC.